A single sample is the source of the 26 T cell receptor beta chains below, sequenced in a study of beta chain features in type 1 diabetes. Notes on the study in general: Moderately but significantly shorter TCRB CDR3s were found in Type 1 diabetes patients in all four CD4+ subsets.

Their antigens remain unidentified. The study reverse transcribed the entire isolated RNA, so it sequenced expressed TCRB transcripts. The data were produced by immunoSEQ multiplex PCR, yet TCRdb's version contains in-frame clones alone and is incomplete. The sample holds some 370,000 clones; 9.6% are singletons and the top ten take 0.45% to 0.65%. Specimen: central memory CD4+ T cells from blood. Source of these receptors: a man aged 25 to 40 with type 1 diabetes.

The chain uses TRBV19 and TRBJ2-3; TRBD2 matches 9 bases. This CDR3 spans 17 amino acids. Trimming cost V 0 bases and J 5 bases; bases outside gene matches: 9. Germline loops: CDR1 LNHDA, CDR2 SQIVND (reference sequence). This CDR3 is CASSIDLASGIEDTQYF. The CDR3 DNA reads as TGTGCCAGTAGTATAGATCTGGCTAGCGGGATTGAAGATACGCAGTATTTT. The whole variable domain, filled in from reference TRBV19 and TRBJ2-3, reads DGGITQSPKYLFRKEGQNVTLSCEQNLNHDAMYWYRQDPGQGLRLIYYSQIVNDFQKGDIAEGYSVSREKKESFPLTVTSAQKNPTAFYLCASSIDLASGIEDTQYFGPGTRLTVL.

The table lists this clone with a few counts. The chain joins TRBV30 to TRBJ1-2; D is unresolved. Germline V gene lookup returns CDR1 GTSNPN and CDR2 SVGIG (reference sequence). The CDR3 extends over 12 amino acids. V lost 0 bases and J 5 bases, leaving 7 bases between the germline ends. CDR3 DNA: TGTGCCTGGAGTGTACAAGGGTATGGCTACACCTTC. It specifies CAWSVQGYGYTF.

This clone was seen at least ten times. This CDR3 reads CAIRLAGGNEQFF. The CDR3 DNA reads as TGTGCCATCAGGTTAGCGGGAGGGAATGAGCAGTTCTTC. The rearrangement joins TRBV10-3 to TRBJ2-1, with 11 bases matching TRBD2. With V trimmed by 6 bases and J by 7 bases, 2 bases remained unmatched. Germline lookup yields CDR1 ENHRY and CDR2 SYGVKD. The CDR3 has 13 amino acids.

A few counts support this clone. This sequence joins TRBV19 and TRBJ1-6; a weak D match, TRBD1 (6 bases). Looked up from germline, CDR1 is LNHDA and CDR2 is SQIVND (reference sequence). Trimming took off 6 bases at V and 8 bases at J, with 20 bases between the two ends. CDR3 length: 16 residues. Here the CDR3 DNA reads TGTGCCAGTAGAGGACCTCCAGGGGTGGATTATTCACCCCTCCACTTT. Translated, it gives CASRGPPGVDYSPLHF. Based on the CDR3 plus reference TRBV19 and TRBJ1-6, the full variable domain is DGGITQSPKYLFRKEGQNVTLSCEQNLNHDAMYWYRQDPGQGLRLIYYSQIVNDFQKGDIAEGYSVSREKKESFPLTVTSAQKNPTAFYLCASRGPPGVDYSPLHFGNGTRLTVT.

The table lists this clone with a few counts. The chain joins TRBV30 to TRBJ1-5; D call uncertain. The length of the CDR3 is 12 residues. Per germline, CDR1 GTSNPN and CDR2 SVGIG (reference sequence). V gave up 0 bases and J gave up 6 bases, with 6 bases separating them. CDR3 loop: CAWSVRSQPQHF. The CDR3 coding sequence is TGTGCCTGGAGTGTCCGTAGTCAGCCCCAGCATTTT.

This sequence joins TRBV5-1 and TRBJ1-1; weak D call: TRBD1 (5 bases). V shed 5 bases and J shed 3 bases, with 14 bases lying between them. In germline, CDR1 is SGHRS, CDR2 YFSETQ. The CDR3 extends over 14 amino acids. CDR3 bases: TGCGCCAGCAGGCCGGGAGTAGGGGACACTGAAGCTTTCTTT. This sequence encodes CASRPGVGDTEAFF.

There are many counts of this clone. The V call is TRBV2, the J call TRBJ2-2; possibly TRBD2 for D (6 bases). CDR3 length: 14 amino acids. Looked up from germline, CDR1 is SNHLY and CDR2 is FYNNEI. With 7 bases removed from V and 4 bases from J, the gap between germline ends came to 13 bases. CDR3 DNA sequence: TGTGCCAGCATAGGTCCCGGGGGCACCGGGGAGCTGTTTTTT. Protein: CASIGPGGTGELFF.

The chain couples TRBV5-6 to TRBJ1-2, with D uncertain. This CDR3 has 12 residues. Trimming cost V 3 bases and J 8 bases, with 11 bases left between them. The germline V gene encodes CDR1 SGHDT and CDR2 YYEEEE. The CDR3 DNA follows: TGTGCCAGCAGCTCCCGCCGGTCAGGCTACACCTTC. This translates into CASSSRRSGYTF.

This clone was counted a few times. The gene calls are TRBV28 and TRBJ1-3; 7 bases are a match to TRBD1. Germline values: CDR1 MDHEN, CDR2 SYDVKM. The CDR3 totals 12 residues. V lost 8 bases and J lost 4; bases outside the gene matches: 2. The CDR3 region is CASWTGGNTIYF. In nucleotides, the CDR3 is TGTGCCAGCTGGACAGGAGGAAACACCATATATTTT. Based on the CDR3 plus reference TRBV28 and TRBJ1-3, the full variable domain is DVKVTQSSRYLVKRTGEKVFLECVQDMDHENMFWYRQDPGLGLRLIYFSYDVKMKEKGDIPEGYSVSREKKERFSLILESASTNQTSMYLCASWTGGNTIYFGEGSWLTVV.

The J gene is TRBJ1-2, the V gene TRBV5-1; perhaps TRBD1 as D (6 bases). CDR1 is SGHRS and CDR2 is YFSETQ in the germline V gene. This CDR3 region has 13 residues. Trimming took 0 bases from V and 8 from J, leaving 11 bases between them. This CDR3 reads CASSLAGQPGYTF. CDR3 nucleotides: TGCGCCAGCAGCTTGGCCGGACAGCCGGGCTACACCTTC.

This clone was picked up a small number of times. Mismatch with germline at one junction end may stem from a read error. The chain has TRBV4-1 and TRBJ2-5, with 11 bases lining up with TRBD2. Germline CDR1 reads MGHRA; CDR2 reads YSYEKL. CDR3 length equals 15 residues. In DNA, the CDR3 is TGTGCCAGCAGCCAAGATCTAGCGGGAGGCGAGACCCAGTACTTC. Translation: CASSQDLAGGETQYF.

This sequence joins TRBV5-4 and TRBJ2-7; D not certain. The V and J ends lost 4 bases and 0 bases respectively, with 17 bases between them. In germline, CDR1 is SGHNT, CDR2 YYREEE (reference sequence). This CDR3 is 16 amino acids long. The CDR3: CASSPLAAAPSYEQYF. The CDR3 DNA follows: TGTGCCAGCAGCCCCCTCGCGGCCGCGCCCTCCTACGAGCAGTACTTC.

This clone has just a few counts. The CDR3 DNA reads as TGTGCCAGCAGTTCCCCCGGCAGGGGAGGCTACGAGCAGTACTTC. Amino acid sequence: CASSSPGRGGYEQYF. The gene calls are TRBV28 and TRBJ2-7; the D call may be TRBD1 or TRBD2 (6 bases each). This CDR3 is built from 15 residues. Germline V gives CDR1 MDHEN, CDR2 SYDVKM. Trimming took 4 bases from V and 3 from J, leaving 16 bases between them.

This clone turned up a few times. The sample contains more than one DNA sequence encoding this CDR3. Here the CDR3 reads CASSPPGGPMNTEAFF. In DNA form, the CDR3 reads TGTGCCAGCTCACCACCGGGGGGTCCCATGAACACTGAAGCTTTCTTT. The chain has TRBV18 and TRBJ1-1; TRBD1 might be the D (5 bases). This CDR3 region has 16 residues. V lost 0 bases, J lost 0 bases, and 11 bases lay in between. Germline V gene sequence: CDR1 KGHSH, CDR2 LQKENI.

Only a few counts were recorded for this clone. This chain joins TRBV28 and TRBJ2-6; possible D gene TRBD1, 5 bases. Germline V lookup: CDR1 MDHEN, CDR2 SYDVKM. Trimming stripped 6 bases from V and 4 bases from J, with 10 bases between. CDR3 length equals 14 residues. CDR3 sequence (DNA): TGTGCCAGCAGGGGGCTTGCCGGGGCCAACGTCCTGACTTTC. Its translation: CASRGLAGANVLTF.

Many counts were recorded for this clone. The chain recombines TRBV10-3 with TRBJ2-3; D remains ambiguous. CDR3 length: 13 residues. The V and J ends lost 3 bases and 0 bases respectively, with 4 bases between them. Germline assignment: CDR1 ENHRY and CDR2 SYGVKD. Here the CDR3 reads CAISDGSTDTQYF. In DNA form, the CDR3 reads TGTGCCATCAGTGACGGTAGCACAGATACGCAGTATTTT.

This clone was picked up many times. At the DNA level, this CDR3 is encoded by other sequences in the same sample as well. The chain is built from TRBV6-6 and TRBJ2-5; D might be TRBD2 (5 bases). This CDR3 is 13 amino acids long. Germline V gene sequence: CDR1 MNHNY, CDR2 SVGAGI (reference sequence). Between the trimmed V and J ends, which lost 5 bases and 2 bases, there was a span of 9 bases. The CDR3 spells CASSPSGQETQYF. The CDR3 region has the DNA TGTGCCAGCAGTCCGAGCGGACAAGAGACCCAGTACTTC.

CDR3 DNA: TGCGCCAGCAGCAGCCGGACGGGGTTCGGTGAAAAACTGTTTTTT. This encodes CASSSRTGFGEKLFF. This rearrangement joins TRBV5-1 to TRBJ1-4; D not resolved. The CDR3 totals 15 residues. Trimming removed 4 bases from V and 7 bases from J, with 17 bases in between. CDR1 is SGHRS, CDR2 YFSETQ, per germline.

This clone has just a few counts. Other DNA sequences in this specimen translate into the identical CDR3. The genes are TRBV15 and TRBJ1-5; 9 bases agree with TRBD1. The trim removed 5 bases at V and 7 bases at J, leaving 9 bases unmatched. CDR3 length equals 15 residues. Germline lookup yields CDR1 LNHNV and CDR2 YYDKDF (reference sequence). DNA for the CDR3: TGTGCCACCAGCCGAGGGGGACAGGGAGACCAGCCCCAGCATTTT. Translated: CATSRGGQGDQPQHF.

This clone has a handful of counts. The chain recombines TRBV28 with TRBJ2-7; TRBD2 matches 7 bases. Germline V gene lookup returns CDR1 MDHEN and CDR2 SYDVKM. This CDR3 contains 16 residues. V shed 2 bases, J shed 2 bases, and the junction held 9 bases outside the gene matches. The CDR3 region has the DNA TGTGCCAGCAGTTTACCCTTAGCGGGTGATCCCTACGAGCAGTACTTC. Its protein is CASSLPLAGDPYEQYF.

This clone came up many times. V is TRBV30 and J is TRBJ2-3, with D tentatively TRBD2 (6 bases). Germline V gives CDR1 GTSNPN, CDR2 SVGIG (reference sequence). Trimming cost V 0 bases and J 5 bases, with 15 bases left between them. This CDR3 has 15 residues. The CDR3 region has the DNA TGTGCCTGGAGTGTAGGAGGGAGTCACGTAGATACGCAGTATTTT. It yields the protein CAWSVGGSHVDTQYF.

A few counts support this clone. The CDR3 reads CASTAGLASLPDTQYF. The DNA for the CDR3 is TGTGCCAGCACCGCGGGACTAGCCTCACTTCCAGATACGCAGTATTTT. V and J are TRBV7-3 and TRBJ2-3, with TRBD2 identical over 9 bases. Germline trimming cut 7 bases from V and 4 bases from J; bases unmatched to any gene: 12. CDR3 length: 16 amino acids. Germline-derived CDR1 and CDR2 are SGHTA and FQGTGA.

The table lists this clone with a few counts. Sequence at one end of the junction differs from germline and may be a read error. The chain employs TRBV29-1 and TRBJ1-1; D possibly corresponds to TRBD1 (5 bases). Germline lookup yields CDR1 SQVTM and CDR2 ANQGSEA. CDR3 length: 13 residues. The CDR3, as DNA: TGCAGCGGTGAACAGGACTTGAACACTGAAGCTTTCTTT. Translating gives CSGEQDLNTEAFF. Full variable domain (outside the CDR3, taken from reference TRBV29-1 and TRBJ1-1): SAVISQKPSRDICQRGTSLTIQCQVDSQVTMMFWYRQQPGQSLTLIATANQGSEATYESGFVIDKFPISRPNLTFSTLTVSNMSPEDSSIYLCSGEQDLNTEAFFGQGTRLTVV.

This clone was detected only a few times. The chain recombines TRBV9 with TRBJ1-2; weak D call: TRBD1 (6 bases). The germline V and J ends were trimmed by 4 bases and 3 bases, with 13 bases remaining between them. The germline CDR1 and CDR2 sequences are SGDLS and YYNGEE. This CDR3 is built from 14 residues. In DNA, the CDR3 is TGTGCCAGCAGCCCTCGGGGGGCTGACTATGGCTACACCTTC. Protein: CASSPRGADYGYTF.

V usage is TRBV10-2 and J usage is TRBJ2-7; possibly TRBD2 for D (7 bases). This CDR3 is built from 14 residues. Germline V gives CDR1 WSHSY, CDR2 SAAADI. Trimming took off 6 bases at V and 4 bases at J, with 16 bases between the two ends. The CDR3 reads CASRGGGSQYEQYF. For the CDR3, the DNA is TGCGCCAGCAGAGGGGGAGGGTCACAATACGAGCAGTACTTC.

In its sample, this clone was seen a few times. The chain joins TRBV28 to TRBJ2-1; a possible D gene is TRBD2 (5 bases). CDR3 length: 14 residues. Looked up from germline, CDR1 is MDHEN and CDR2 is SYDVKM. Trimming took off 7 bases at V and 6 bases at J, with 16 bases between the two ends. CDR3: CASTYTRLGNEQFF. The CDR3 DNA reads TGTGCCAGCACCTATACTAGGTTGGGCAATGAGCAGTTCTTC.